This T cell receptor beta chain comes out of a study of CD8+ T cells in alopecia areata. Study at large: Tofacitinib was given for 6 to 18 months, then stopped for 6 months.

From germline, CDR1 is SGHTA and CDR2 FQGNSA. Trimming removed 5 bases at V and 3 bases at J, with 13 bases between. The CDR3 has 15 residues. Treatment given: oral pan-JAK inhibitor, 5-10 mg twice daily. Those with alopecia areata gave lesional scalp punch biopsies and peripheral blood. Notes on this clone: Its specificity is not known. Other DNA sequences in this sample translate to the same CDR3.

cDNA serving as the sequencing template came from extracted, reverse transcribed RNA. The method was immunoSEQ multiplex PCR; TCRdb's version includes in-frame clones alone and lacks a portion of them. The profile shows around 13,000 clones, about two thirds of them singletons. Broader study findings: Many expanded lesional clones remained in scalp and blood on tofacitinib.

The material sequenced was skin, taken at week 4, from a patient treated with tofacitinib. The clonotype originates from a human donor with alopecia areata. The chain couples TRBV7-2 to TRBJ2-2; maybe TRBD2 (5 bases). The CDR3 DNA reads TGTGCCAGCAGCCACCGGGATAAGTACACCGGGGAGCTGTTTTTT. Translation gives CASSHRDKYTGELFF.